A selection of T cell receptor beta chains follows, all from one sample in a study of human thymus T cells. Produced via immunoSEQ multiplex PCR; TCRdb's table is partial and in-frame only. The sample includes some 130,000 clones, about 93% of them seen just once. Sequencing input: thymus tissue. These receptor sequences come from a boy under two years old with a congenital heart defect but otherwise immunologically healthy. Each CDR3 is given with its conserved first and last residue. A D gene is named only where the DNA matches it firmly. Clone size, where shown, is once, few, many, or a class for clones that have expanded.

cdr3_aa	cdr3_nt	d_call	clone_size	cdr3_length	v_call	j_call
CASSLVPGELFF	TGTGCCAGCAGCTTAGTTCCCGGGGAGCTGTTTTTT	NA	once	12	TRBV7-8	TRBJ2-2
CASRNRGHPSYEQYF	TGTGCCAGCAGAAACAGGGGGCACCCTTCCTACGAGCAGTACTTC	TRBD1	once	15	TRBV6-5	TRBJ2-7
CASSQHNLVGGEENEQFF	TGTGCCAGCAGCCAACACAATTTGGTGGGGGGTGAAGAAAATGAGCAGTTCTTC	NA	NA	18	TRBV14	TRBJ2-1
CASSGPPLNEQFF	TGCGCCAGCTCAGGACCTCCTCTCAATGAGCAGTTCTTC	NA	NA	13	TRBV4-3	TRBJ2-1
CASSYSGNTIYF	TGTGCCAGCAGTTACTCAGGAAACACCATATATTTT	NA	once	12	TRBV6-6	TRBJ1-3
CASSLAGRADTQYF	TGTGCCAGCAGCTTAGCGGGCCGGGCGGATACGCAGTATTTT	NA	once	14	TRBV7-2	TRBJ2-3
CASREGLNYGYTF	TGTGCCAGTAGAGAAGGGCTAAACTATGGCTACACCTTC	NA	NA	13	TRBV19	TRBJ1-2
CASSKVGQGYGYTF	TGTGCCAGCAGCAAAGTCGGACAGGGGTATGGCTACACCTTC	NA	NA	14	TRBV21-1	TRBJ1-2
CASSLWRVYRESYEQYF	TGTGCCAGCAGTTTATGGCGAGTTTACAGGGAGTCCTACGAGCAGTACTTC	NA	NA	17	TRBV28	TRBJ2-7
CAIGTGGPNTGELFF	TGCGCCATCGGAACAGGGGGCCCGAACACCGGGGAGCTGTTTTTT	TRBD1	NA	15	TRBV4-1	TRBJ2-2
CASSLPGSGNTIYF	TGCGCCAGCAGCTTGCCCGGGTCGGGAAACACCATATATTTT	NA	NA	14	TRBV5-1	TRBJ1-3
CASSFRAAMETQYF	TGTGCCAGCAGCTTTAGGGCAGCGATGGAGACCCAGTACTTC	NA	NA	14	TRBV11-2	TRBJ2-5
CASSQAGGLDREQYF	TGTGCCAGCAGCCAAGCGGGGGGGCTAGATCGCGAGCAGTACTTC	TRBD2	NA	15	TRBV4-2	TRBJ2-7
CALNIRDREDEQYF	TGTGCCCTTAACATCCGGGACAGGGAGGACGAGCAGTACTTC	TRBD1	NA	14	TRBV5-3	TRBJ2-7
CASGLVQSRQGHYGYTF	TGTGCTAGTGGTTTGGTACAGAGCCGTCAGGGCCACTATGGCTACACCTTC	NA	NA	17	TRBV12-5	TRBJ1-2
CASSPGLAGGYEQYF	TGCGCCAGCAGCCCGGGACTAGCGGGGGGTTACGAGCAGTACTTC	TRBD2	NA	15	TRBV4-1	TRBJ2-7
CASSPGTGGNYGYTF	TGTGCCAGCAGCCCCGGGACAGGGGGGAACTATGGCTACACCTTC	TRBD1	NA	15	TRBV5-6	TRBJ1-2
CASSPLAGGRETQYF	TGCGCCAGCAGCCCCTTAGCGGGGGGGCGCGAGACCCAGTACTTC	TRBD2	NA	15	TRBV5-1	TRBJ2-5
CASSSSGVQDPTYNEQFF	TGTGCCAGCAGTAGCAGTGGGGTACAGGACCCGACCTACAATGAGCAGTTCTTC	NA	NA	18	TRBV25-1	TRBJ2-1
CASRPTSGGHTGELFF	TGTGCCAGCAGACCTACTAGCGGGGGGCACACCGGGGAGCTGTTTTTT	TRBD2	NA	16	TRBV28	TRBJ2-2
CASSKDREQETQYF	TGTGCCAGCAGTAAGGATCGGGAACAAGAGACCCAGTACTTC	NA	NA	14	TRBV28	TRBJ2-5
CASSMAGQVLVGYTF	TGTGCCAGTAGTATGGCGGGACAGGTCCTGGTAGGCTACACCTTC	TRBD1	NA	15	TRBV19	TRBJ1-2
CASSEDAGYSAIQYF	TGTGCCAGCAGTGAAGATGCAGGGTATTCGGCCATTCAGTACTTC	NA	NA	15	TRBV25-1	TRBJ2-4
CASVGGYEQYF	TGTGCCAGCGTCGGGGGGTACGAGCAGTACTTC	TRBD2	NA	11	TRBV6-1	TRBJ2-7
CASSLPRTSGGGYTF	TGTGCCAGCAGCCTACCTAGGACCTCCGGAGGGGGCTACACCTTC	NA	NA	15	TRBV5-6	TRBJ1-2